Listed below are T cell receptor beta chains from one sample, sequenced in a study of identical twins. One entry per CDR3 protein results from TCRdb running MiXCR on the 5' RACE reads. The repertoire holds approximately 150,000 distinct CDR3 sequences, with approximately 4% as singletons. Sequenced material: memory T cells sorted from blood. These receptors all stem from a young man in good health. The CDR3 runs from the conserved cysteine through the conserved F or W. D genes are given only for firm matches. Some rows have no size entry. The others give once, few or many, or a class for an expanded clone.

D	V	size	J	CDR3	DNA
TRBD2	TRBV7-2	many	TRBJ2-7	CASSLEAGANEQYF	TGTGCCAGCAGCTTAGAAGCGGGAGCGAACGAGCAGTACTTC
NA	TRBV7-2	many	TRBJ1-3	CASSLIIADTIYF	TGTGCCAGCAGCTTAATTATCGCGGACACCATATATTTT
TRBD2	TRBV5-1	many	TRBJ2-3	CASSLTSGSVTDTQYF	TGCGCCAGCAGCTTGACTAGCGGGAGCGTTACAGATACGCAGTATTTT
NA	TRBV20-1	many	TRBJ2-7	CSAREWGGRSSYEQYF	TGCAGTGCTAGAGAGTGGGGTGGCAGGAGCTCCTACGAGCAGTACTTC
NA	TRBV28	many	TRBJ2-5	CASAGQGLANRETQYF	TGTGCCAGCGCCGGGCAGGGTCTAGCCAACAGGGAGACCCAGTACTTC
NA	TRBV6-1	many	TRBJ1-1	CASNEGINTEAFF	TGTGCCAGCAATGAAGGGATTAACACTGAAGCTTTCTTT
NA	TRBV5-1	many	TRBJ2-4	CASSRRGGGENIQYF	TGCGCCAGCAGCCGACGAGGGGGGGGCGAAAACATTCAGTACTTC
NA	TRBV28	many	TRBJ2-7	CASSSPTEWSYEQYF	TGTGCCAGCAGTTCCCCCACGGAGTGGTCCTACGAGCAGTACTTC
NA	TRBV5-1	many	TRBJ2-5	CASARVVQETQYF	TGCGCCAGCGCGCGGGTTGTCCAAGAGACCCAGTACTTC
NA	TRBV12-3/TRBV12-4	many	TRBJ1-2	CASTWQANGYTF	TGTGCCAGCACCTGGCAGGCGAATGGCTACACCTTC
TRBD2	TRBV18	NA	TRBJ2-1	CASTKAGASVGGEQFF	TGTGCCAGCACAAAAGCCGGGGCTAGCGTGGGAGGGGAGCAGTTCTTC
TRBD1	TRBV12-3/TRBV12-4	many	TRBJ1-5	CASSQNRGRASNQPQHF	TGTGCCAGCAGTCAAAACAGGGGAAGGGCGAGCAATCAGCCCCAGCATTTT
TRBD2	TRBV24-1	many	TRBJ2-3	CATSSSGWDTQYF	TGTGCCACCAGTTCTAGCGGATGGGATACGCAGTATTTT
NA	TRBV30	many	TRBJ2-2	CAWRSNPGELFF	TGTGCCTGGAGGTCCAATCCCGGGGAGCTGTTTTTT
TRBD2	TRBV4-2	many	TRBJ2-1	CASSQTPLAGTEQFF	TGTGCCAGCAGCCAGACCCCACTAGCGGGAACTGAGCAGTTCTTC
NA	TRBV7-8	many	TRBJ1-5	CASSLEGLGNQPQHF	TGTGCCAGCAGCTTAGAGGGTTTGGGCAATCAGCCCCAGCATTTT
NA	TRBV6-2/TRBV6-3	many	TRBJ2-5	CASSSYQETQYF	TGTGCCAGCAGTAGCTACCAAGAGACCCAGTACTTC
TRBD1	TRBV7-8	many	TRBJ2-6	CASSLEGTGYAGANVLTF	TGTGCCAGCAGCTTAGAGGGGACAGGGTATGCTGGGGCCAACGTCCTGACTTTC
TRBD2	TRBV5-6	many	TRBJ2-1	CASVEREMGFHNEQFF	TGTGCCAGCGTAGAGCGGGAGATGGGGTTTCACAATGAGCAGTTCTTC
NA	TRBV7-6	many	TRBJ1-1	CASSFSAMNTEAFF	TGTGCCAGCAGCTTTTCAGCCATGAACACTGAAGCTTTCTTT
NA	TRBV7-8	many	TRBJ2-2	CASSFAGEAGELFF	TGTGCCAGCAGCTTTGCCGGGGAGGCCGGGGAGCTGTTTTTT
NA	TRBV11-3	few	TRBJ2-1	CASSPGLALSDEQFF	TGTGCCAGCAGCCCGGGACTCGCCCTTTCGGATGAGCAGTTCTTC
NA	TRBV29-1	many	TRBJ2-5	CSVGGKETQYF	TGCAGCGTCGGGGGAAAAGAGACCCAGTACTTC
NA	TRBV7-2	many	TRBJ2-5	CASSLGSTQETQYF	TGTGCCAGCAGCTTAGGCTCAACACAAGAGACCCAGTACTTC
NA	TRBV11-1	many	TRBJ2-1	CASSFAYEQFF	TGTGCCAGCAGCTTCGCCTATGAGCAGTTCTTC
TRBD1	TRBV12-3/TRBV12-4	many	TRBJ1-1	CASSPTGGDTEAFF	TGTGCCAGCAGTCCGACAGGGGGGGACACTGAAGCTTTCTTT
NA	TRBV5-5	many	TRBJ2-3	CASSSPPGHYTDTQYF	TGTGCCAGCAGCTCACCTCCGGGACACTACACAGATACGCAGTATTTT
NA	TRBV12-3/TRBV12-4	many	TRBJ1-1	CASSLSQGSNTEAFF	TGTGCCAGCAGTTTATCTCAGGGCTCGAACACTGAAGCTTTCTTT